The 20 T cell receptor beta chains below all came from one sample that was sequenced in a study of blood T cell repertoires in COVID-19. Sequencing was performed with immunoSEQ multiplex PCR; in TCRdb, only in-frame clones are kept and a portion is missing. Altogether 250,000 to 350,000 clones are present, about 90% being singletons, with the ten largest covering around 5.8%. The specimen was peripheral blood. The source is a woman between 50 and 59 years old with COVID-19, enrolled during active disease.

This rearrangement joins TRBV11-3 to TRBJ2-5, with 14 nucleotides matching TRBD2. CDR1 and CDR2 from the germline V gene are SGHNT and YENEEA. CDR3 length: 15 amino acids. Trimming removed 5 bases from V and 5 bases from J; junction bases left unmatched: 4. The CDR3 DNA follows: TGTGCCAGCAGCCCCGGGACTAGCGGGAGTGAGACCCAGTACTTC. Amino acids: CASSPGTSGSETQYF.

This chain uses TRBV6-5 with TRBJ2-7; D may be TRBD1 (6 bases). Trimming stripped 3 bases from V and 3 bases from J, with 9 bases between. The CDR3 contains 13 residues. CDR1 is MNHEY and CDR2 is SVGAGI in the germline V gene. The CDR3 here is CASSYAGVYEQYF. CDR3 DNA sequence: TGTGCCAGCAGTTATGCAGGGGTCTACGAGCAGTACTTC.

This clone showed up just a few times. The V and J genes are TRBV27 and TRBJ1-6; TRBD1 matches at 9 bases. The CDR3 spans 14 residues. V shed 7 bases, J shed 7 bases, and the junction held 5 bases outside the gene matches. The V gene's germline CDR1 is MNHEY and CDR2 SMNVEV (reference sequence). The CDR3 DNA is TGTGCCAGCACCTGGGACAGGGAGAATTCACCCCTCCACTTT. Protein product: CASTWDRENSPLHF.

V gene TRBV5-1 combines with J gene TRBJ1-1, with 8 bases lining up with TRBD1. The CDR3 runs to 16 residues. Germline loops: CDR1 SGHRS, CDR2 YFSETQ. Unmatched junction bases numbered 5, after V lost 0 bases and J lost 1 base. CDR3 protein: CASSLATGGRNTEAFF. Written as DNA, the CDR3 is TGCGCCAGCAGCTTGGCAACAGGGGGAAGGAACACTGAAGCTTTCTTT.

The chain employs TRBV27 and TRBJ2-7; D may be TRBD1 (5 bases). The CDR3 is 13 residues long. CDR1 and CDR2 (germline): MNHEY, SMNVEV (reference sequence). Trimming pared 5 bases from V and 2 bases from J, leaving 10 bases between. CDR3 sequence (DNA): TGTGCCAGCAGTGACAGAGAAACCTACGAGCAGTACTTC. Its translation is CASSDRETYEQYF.

This clone showed up just once. For the CDR3, the DNA is TGTGCCAGCAGCCAAACAGGGACGAACACTGAAGCTTTCTTT. Translated: CASSQTGTNTEAFF. The chain combines TRBV7-9 with TRBJ1-1, with a possible D match to TRBD1 (6 bases). The V end was cut by 5 bases, the J end by 1 base, with 11 bases between. CDR1 is SEHNR and CDR2 is FQNEAQ in the germline V gene (reference sequence). The CDR3 contains 14 residues. The complete variable domain, with remaining parts taken from reference TRBV7-9 and TRBJ1-1, reads DTGVSQNPRHKITKRGQNVTFRCDPISEHNRLYWYRQTLGQGPEFLTYFQNEAQLEKSRLLSDRFSAERPKGSFSTLEIQRTEQGDSAMYLCASSQTGTNTEAFFGQGTRLTVV.

This chain links TRBV6-1 with TRBJ1-5; no definite D call. Trimming removed 0 bases from V and 0 bases from J, with 6 bases in between. The germline V gene encodes CDR1 MNHNS and CDR2 SASEGT. CDR3 length equals 15 residues. The CDR3 here is CASSEARGSNQPQHF. CDR3 nucleotide sequence: TGTGCCAGCAGTGAAGCGCGAGGTAGCAATCAGCCCCAGCATTTT.

This clone was seen just once. At the DNA level, this CDR3 is encoded by other sequences in the same sample as well. The J gene is TRBJ1-2, the V gene TRBV6-6; 9 bases match TRBD1. Germline lookup yields CDR1 MNHNY and CDR2 SVGAGI (reference sequence). J lost 3 bases, V lost 4 bases, and 3 bases had no gene match. This CDR3 has 14 amino acids. Here the CDR3 reads CASSSRQGDYGYTF. The CDR3 nucleotides read TGTGCCAGCAGTTCTCGACAGGGGGACTATGGCTACACCTTC.

This rearrangement joins TRBV7-9 to TRBJ1-5; TRBD1 aligns across 8 bases. This CDR3 spans 15 amino acids. The germline CDR1 and CDR2 sequences are SEHNR and FQNEAQ (reference sequence). With 5 bases clipped from V and 2 bases from J, the junction kept 5 bases outside the gene matches. The CDR3 here is CASSRGQGGNQPQHF. DNA for the CDR3: TGTGCCAGCAGCCGCGGACAGGGCGGCAATCAGCCCCAGCATTTT.

V and J are TRBV7-8 and TRBJ1-1; 8 bases agree with TRBD1. V lost 5 bases to trimming and J lost 7 bases; unmatched junction nucleotides: 6. This CDR3 region has 13 residues. CDR1 and CDR2 from the germline V gene are SGHVS and FQNEAQ. The CDR3 sequence: CASSLRQGIEAFF. CDR3 coding DNA: TGTGCCAGCAGCCTGAGACAGGGGATTGAAGCTTTCTTT.

The chain combines TRBV2 with TRBJ1-1; a possible D gene is TRBD1 (6 bases). Per the germline V gene, CDR1 is SNHLY and CDR2 is FYNNEI. V shed 6 bases and J shed 3 bases, with 11 bases lying between them. The CDR3 contains 13 residues. In DNA, the CDR3 is TGTGCCAGCAGCGGCGCAGGGGACACTGAAGCTTTCTTT. Translating it yields CASSGAGDTEAFF.

The rearrangement links TRBV5-1 to TRBJ1-4; 8 positions agree with TRBD1. The J segment lost 12 bases and the V segment lost 3 bases, leaving 1 base of the junction unmatched. There are 11 residues in the CDR3. Germline V gene lookup returns CDR1 SGHRS and CDR2 YFSETQ. The CDR3, as DNA: TGCGCCAGCAGCTCGGACAGGGAACTGTTTTTT. It translates to CASSSDRELFF.

This clone occurred a few times. The chain links TRBV28 to TRBJ2-2; 11 bases are a match to TRBD1. CDR3 size: 15 residues. CDR1 is MDHEN and CDR2 is SYDVKM in the germline V gene. The J segment lost 7 bases and the V segment lost 3 bases, leaving 4 bases of the junction unmatched. CDR3: CASSFRDRGSGELFF. The CDR3 region has the DNA TGTGCCAGCAGTTTCCGGGACAGGGGGAGCGGGGAGCTGTTTTTT.

The chain uses TRBV6-5 and TRBJ1-2, with 8 positions matching TRBD1. The CDR3 extends over 15 amino acids. The junction had 7 bases not matched to a gene; V was cut back by 6 bases and J by 1 base. Germline V lookup: CDR1 MNHEY, CDR2 SVGAGI. The CDR3 region is CASRTGTGFNYGYTF. Here the CDR3 DNA reads TGTGCCAGCAGGACCGGGACAGGATTTAACTATGGCTACACCTTC.

The genes are TRBV11-2 and TRBJ2-3; 8 positions match TRBD2. The germline V gene encodes CDR1 SGHAT and CDR2 FQNNGV. The CDR3 spans 14 residues. V trimming: 3 bases; J trimming: 3 bases; junction bases outside the gene matches: 2. CDR3 in DNA: TGTGCCAGCAGCTTCATAGCGGGGACAGATACGCAGTATTTT. It yields the protein CASSFIAGTDTQYF.

V gene TRBV5-4 combines with J gene TRBJ1-1, with D tentatively TRBD1 (5 bases). CDR1 is SGHNT, CDR2 YYREEE, per germline (reference sequence). CDR3 length: 15 amino acids. The V and J ends lost 0 bases and 3 bases respectively, with 12 bases between them. CDR3 region: CASSLGRQLDTEAFF. The CDR3 bases are TGTGCCAGCAGCTTGGGCCGACAGCTTGACACTGAAGCTTTCTTT.

The CDR3 loop reads CASRGSAGGPYEQYF. DNA of the CDR3: TGCGCCAGCAGGGGATCAGCGGGAGGGCCTTACGAGCAGTACTTC. V is TRBV5-1 and J is TRBJ2-7, with 10 bases aligning to TRBD2. Losses at the gene ends were 5 bases for V and 4 bases for J; bases not matched to a gene: 9. The CDR3 covers 15 residues. Per germline, CDR1 SGHRS and CDR2 YFSETQ. The whole variable domain, filled in from reference TRBV5-1 and TRBJ2-7, reads KAGVTQTPRYLIKTRGQQVTLSCSPISGHRSVSWYQQTPGQGLQFLFEYFSETQRNKGNFPGRFSGRQFSNSRSEMNVSTLELGDSALYLCASRGSAGGPYEQYFGPGTRLTVT.

On this clone itself: One junction end does not reproduce the germline sequence, and a read error may be involved. This sequence joins TRBV29-1 and TRBJ2-3, with TRBD2 as a possible D gene (6 bases). The CDR3 loop spans 14 amino acids. Per germline, CDR1 SQVTM and CDR2 ANQGSEA. The CDR3 spells CSVEAGGAGDTQYF. The CDR3 nucleotides read TGCAGCGTCGAAGCTGGAGGGGCAGGTGATACGCAGTATTTT.

This chain links TRBV6-5 with TRBJ2-7; the D gene is possibly TRBD1 (5 bases). V was trimmed by 8 bases and J by 1 base, leaving 12 bases between them. Per the germline V gene, CDR1 is MNHEY and CDR2 is SVGAGI. The length of the CDR3 is 13 residues. The DNA of the CDR3 is TGTGCCAGCGGAGCAGGGTTGTCCTACGAGCAGTACTTC. This codes for CASGAGLSYEQYF.

The rearrangement joins TRBV5-4 to TRBJ2-7, with 7 bases lining up with TRBD1. Germline trimming cut 4 bases from V and 3 bases from J; bases unmatched to any gene: 4. Per germline, CDR1 SGHNT and CDR2 YYREEE (reference sequence). CDR3 size: 13 residues. For the CDR3, the DNA is TGTGCCAGCAGCCTGGGACAGTACTACGAGCAGTACTTC. As protein: CASSLGQYYEQYF.